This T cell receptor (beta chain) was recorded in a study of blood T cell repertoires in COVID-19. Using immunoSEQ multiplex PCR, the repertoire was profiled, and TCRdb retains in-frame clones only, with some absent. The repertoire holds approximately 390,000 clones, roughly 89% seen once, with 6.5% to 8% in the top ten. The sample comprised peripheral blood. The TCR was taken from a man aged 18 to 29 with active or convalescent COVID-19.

The CDR3 region is CAGKVGATTEAFF. The CDR3, as DNA: TGTGCCGGCAAGGTGGGGGCGACCACTGAAGCTTTCTTT. The J gene is TRBJ1-1, the V gene TRBV6-5; possibly TRBD1 for D (6 bases). Germline V gene sequence: CDR1 MNHEY, CDR2 SVGAGI. The CDR3 length is 13 residues. V was shortened by 11 bases and J by 4 bases, with 17 bases between the two germline ends.